These T cell receptor beta chains were read from a single sample in a study of blood T cell repertoires in COVID-19. Libraries were prepared by immunoSEQ multiplex PCR; TCRdb keeps only in-frame clonotypes and omits some of them. This table has roughly 230,000 clones, about 88% appearing once. What was sequenced was peripheral blood. The receptors were sampled from a man aged 35-49 years with acute or convalescent COVID-19. CDR3s leave out the opening cysteine and the closing phenylalanine or tryptophan.

V: TRBV27
J: TRBJ1-1
CDR3: ASSLQPNRPGTEAF

V: TRBV13
J: TRBJ2-4
CDR3: ASSLRGTGKNIQY

V: TRBV20-1
J: TRBJ1-1
CDR3: SASGRNTEAF

V: TRBV7-9
J: TRBJ2-7
CDR3: ASSLQRGAYEQY

V: TRBV12-3/TRBV12-4
J: TRBJ1-5
CDR3: ASSSETGQPQH

V: TRBV3-1/TRBV3-2
J: TRBJ1-6
CDR3: ASSQGQGNSPLH

V: TRBV6-5
J: TRBJ1-1
CDR3: ASSLTGSEAF

V: TRBV5-8
J: TRBJ2-1
CDR3: ASSSLDGHIQF

V: TRBV24-1
J: TRBJ2-1
CDR3: ATSDLGGGPYNEQF

V: TRBV4-1
J: TRBJ2-3
CDR3: ASSLQTGGPGDTQY

V: TRBV11-2
J: TRBJ1-6
CDR3: ASSLGTGSPLH

V: TRBV7-8
J: TRBJ2-5
CDR3: ASSLRPARETQY

V: TRBV13
J: TRBJ2-1
CDR3: ASSHSRALSSYNEQF

V: TRBV5-1
J: TRBJ2-5
CDR3: ASSVQGETQY

V: TRBV25-1
J: TRBJ2-2
CDR3: ASSEPGDTGELF

V: TRBV12-3/TRBV12-4
J: TRBJ1-2
CDR3: ASSAQGGYGYT

V: TRBV7-9
J: TRBJ1-4
CDR3: ASSPGRSNEKLF

V: TRBV18
J: TRBJ2-2
CDR3: ASYMGAGGELF

V: TRBV11-2
J: TRBJ1-1
CDR3: ASSLSTGGATEAF

V: TRBV6-5
J: TRBJ1-6
CDR3: ASSYWRGASSPLH

V: TRBV6-6
J: TRBJ2-3
CDR3: ASRSSSGDLTDTQY

V: TRBV3-1/TRBV3-2
J: TRBJ2-5
CDR3: ASSLSGGTQETQY

V: TRBV7-9
J: TRBJ1-5
CDR3: ASSSSSGQGSNQPQH

V: TRBV20-1
J: TRBJ1-2
CDR3: SARDLYT

V: TRBV27
J: TRBJ1-2
CDR3: ASFSGGHGYT

V: TRBV27
J: TRBJ2-7
CDR3: ASSGTGEYEQY

V: TRBV7-2
J: TRBJ1-2
CDR3: ASSPDSGYGYT

V: TRBV4-3
J: TRBJ2-7
CDR3: ASSQDHRGLAYEQY

V: TRBV6-2/TRBV6-3
J: TRBJ2-1
CDR3: ASSGLSGGASYNEQF

V: TRBV6-5
J: TRBJ2-1
CDR3: ASSYSPASGGNEQF

V: TRBV30
J: TRBJ1-3
CDR3: AWSGGTGNTIY

V: TRBV30
J: TRBJ2-1
CDR3: AWSVTNNEQF